The rows below give T cell receptor beta chains drawn from one sample of a study of blood T cell repertoires in COVID-19. Measured with immunoSEQ multiplex PCR; TCRdb has only the in-frame clones, and not every one. Here the sample spans about 190,000 clones, under 80% being singletons. Sequenced: peripheral blood. The receptors come from a woman aged 50 to 60 with acute or convalescent COVID-19. Each CDR3 is given with its conserved first and last residue. The D gene is left open where the match is weak. Not every row has a clone size; where given, it reads once, few, many or a size class.

d_gene | j_gene | abundance | v_gene | CDR3aa | CDR3nt
NA | TRBJ1-6 | NA | TRBV21-1 | CASSKWEPRKGPLHF | TGTGCCAGCAGCAAATGGGAGCCCCGCAAGGGACCCCTCCACTTT
NA | TRBJ1-2 | once | TRBV3-1/TRBV3-2 | CASSVGGDFYGYTF | TGTGCCAGCAGCGTGGGGGGGGACTTCTATGGCTACACCTTC
TRBD1 | TRBJ1-1 | NA | TRBV5-4 | CASSRGGAQNTEAFF | TGTGCCAGCAGCCGAGGGGGCGCGCAGAACACTGAAGCTTTCTTT
TRBD2 | TRBJ2-7 | few | TRBV6-5 | CASSYSTSGIIYEQYF | TGTGCCAGCAGTTACTCAACTAGCGGGATTATCTACGAGCAGTACTTC
NA | TRBJ1-3 | NA | TRBV7-8 | CASSPRGSGNTIYF | TGTGCCAGCAGCCCGCGCGGGTCTGGAAACACCATATATTTT
TRBD1 | TRBJ1-5 | NA | TRBV12-3/TRBV12-4 | CASRGQGHQPQHF | TGTGCCAGCAGGGGACAGGGCCATCAGCCCCAGCATTTT
NA | TRBJ2-1 | NA | TRBV3-1/TRBV3-2 | CASSRRRDRKYNEQFF | TGTGCCAGCAGCCGCCGGCGGGACAGAAAATACAATGAGCAGTTCTTC
NA | TRBJ2-1 | NA | TRBV4-2 | CASSQDGQQAYNEQFF | TGTGCCAGCAGCCAAGACGGACAGCAAGCCTACAATGAGCAGTTCTTC
TRBD1 | TRBJ2-7 | NA | TRBV4-1 | CASSQPGQSYEQYF | TGCGCCAGCAGCCAACCGGGACAGTCCTACGAGCAGTACTTC
TRBD2 | TRBJ2-7 | NA | TRBV9 | CASSSGLGPYEQYF | TGTGCCAGCAGCTCCGGACTAGGACCCTACGAGCAGTACTTC
NA | TRBJ1-6 | NA | TRBV15 | CATSAAARFGSPLHF | TGTGCCACCAGCGCAGCCGCGAGGTTTGGTTCACCCCTCCACTTT
TRBD2 | TRBJ2-1 | NA | TRBV6-5 | CASSSPGLAVNEQFF | TGTGCCAGCAGTTCCCCCGGACTAGCGGTCAATGAGCAGTTCTTC
TRBD2 | TRBJ2-3 | few | TRBV10-2 | CASAGRDTQYF | TGCGCCAGCGCCGGGAGGGATACGCAGTATTTT
TRBD1 | TRBJ2-1 | NA | TRBV6-5 | CASRGLGNNEQFF | TGTGCCAGTAGGGGGCTTGGCAACAATGAGCAGTTCTTC
TRBD1 | TRBJ2-1 | NA | TRBV7-8 | CASSSRVRGYNEQFF | TGTGCCAGCAGCTCAAGGGTCAGGGGGTACAATGAGCAGTTCTTC
TRBD1 | TRBJ1-5 | NA | TRBV7-8 | CASSLQGGQPQHF | TGTGCCAGCAGCCTCCAGGGGGGACAGCCCCAGCATTTT
NA | TRBJ1-5 | NA | TRBV18 | CASSPHKGGGQPQHF | TGTGCCAGCTCACCTCACAAGGGGGGGGGTCAGCCCCAGCATTTT
NA | TRBJ1-5 | once | TRBV21-1 | CASSKGRGQRSNQPQHF | TGTGCCAGCAGCAAAGGGAGAGGTCAAAGGAGCAATCAGCCCCAGCATTTT
NA | TRBJ1-2 | NA | TRBV30 | CAWSTTGFYGYTF | TGTGCCTGGAGTACAACAGGATTCTATGGCTACACCTTC
NA | TRBJ2-6 | NA | TRBV4-3 | CASSQYRESGANVLTF | TGCGCCAGCAGCCAGTACAGGGAATCTGGGGCCAACGTCCTGACTTTC
NA | TRBJ2-7 | once | TRBV11-2 | CASSLNVASTYEQYF | TGTGCCAGCAGCTTGAATGTGGCCTCCACCTACGAGCAGTACTTC
NA | TRBJ1-1 | NA | TRBV3-1/TRBV3-2 | CASSQRRGIGTEAFF | TGTGCCAGCAGCCAACGAAGGGGAATCGGCACTGAAGCTTTCTTT
TRBD1 | TRBJ1-1 | NA | TRBV27 | CASSVTGGRTEAFF | TGTGCCAGCAGTGTTACAGGGGGCCGGACTGAAGCTTTCTTT
NA | TRBJ2-7 | NA | TRBV7-2 | CASSLAPGAYEQYF | TGTGCCAGCAGCTTAGCGCCGGGGGCCTACGAGCAGTACTTC
TRBD1 | TRBJ1-2 | NA | TRBV7-8 | CASSLVGTGGYTF | TGTGCCAGCAGCTTAGTCGGGACAGGAGGCTACACCTTC
TRBD2 | TRBJ2-1 | NA | TRBV28 | CASSLERGIINEQFF | TGTGCCAGCAGTTTAGAGCGGGGAATAATCAATGAGCAGTTCTTC
NA | TRBJ1-1 | once | TRBV7-2 | CASSLFHGHLAEAFF | TGTGCCAGCAGCTTATTTCACGGACATCTCGCTGAAGCTTTCTTT
TRBD1 | TRBJ1-2 | NA | TRBV7-2 | CASSSWTGSTSLGYTF | TGTGCCAGCAGCTCCTGGACAGGTTCGACGAGTTTGGGCTACACCTTC
NA | TRBJ1-2 | NA | TRBV18 | CASSPGLLGNTGYGYTF | TGTGCCAGCTCACCGGGGCTATTGGGGAACACGGGCTATGGCTACACCTTC
TRBD1 | TRBJ2-1 | NA | TRBV7-8 | CASSRGQVSKFF | TGTGCCAGCAGCCGGGGACAGGTTTCGAAGTTCTTC
NA | TRBJ2-7 | NA | TRBV5-8 | CASSSHPGNSYEQYF | TGTGCCAGCAGCTCACACCCGGGGAACTCCTACGAGCAGTACTTC
NA | TRBJ2-1 | NA | TRBV3-1/TRBV3-2 | CASSQGRRGRGTYNEQFF | TGTGCCAGCAGCCAAGGTCGGCGGGGGCGGGGAACCTACAATGAGCAGTTCTTC
NA | TRBJ1-2 | NA | TRBV28 | CASTTSGPYGYTF | TGTGCCAGCACTACCTCAGGTCCCTATGGCTACACCTTC
NA | TRBJ2-3 | many | TRBV21-1 | CASSKIKDYWLGRYTQYF | TGTGCCAGCAGCAAAATTAAAGACTATTGGCTCGGGCGATATACGCAGTATTTT
NA | TRBJ2-4 | NA | TRBV4-2 | CASSRRGADIQYF | TGTGCCAGCAGCCGCCGGGGGGCGGACATTCAGTACTTC
NA | TRBJ1-5 | few | TRBV15 | CATSLLGQPQHF | TGTGCCACCAGCCTCCTAGGTCAGCCCCAGCATTTT
TRBD2 | TRBJ2-1 | NA | TRBV9 | CASSPPGSGGIVGEQFF | TGTGCCAGCAGCCCTCCGGGTTCGGGGGGGATTGTAGGTGAGCAGTTCTTC
NA | TRBJ1-5 | NA | TRBV6-1 | CASSEARQISNQPQHF | TGTGCCAGCAGTGAAGCGAGACAGATTAGCAATCAGCCCCAGCATTTT
NA | TRBJ1-2 | NA | TRBV4-2 | CASSPPTANYGYTF | TGTGCCAGCAGCCCCCCGACAGCTAACTATGGCTACACCTTC
TRBD2 | TRBJ2-3 | NA | TRBV30 | CAWSPGEGPLSSTDTQYF | TGTGCCTGGAGCCCTGGGGAGGGCCCCCTTAGTAGCACAGATACGCAGTATTTT
TRBD2 | TRBJ2-1 | NA | TRBV9 | CASRGPGGGYNEQFF | TGTGCCAGCAGAGGGCCGGGCGGGGGCTACAATGAGCAGTTCTTC